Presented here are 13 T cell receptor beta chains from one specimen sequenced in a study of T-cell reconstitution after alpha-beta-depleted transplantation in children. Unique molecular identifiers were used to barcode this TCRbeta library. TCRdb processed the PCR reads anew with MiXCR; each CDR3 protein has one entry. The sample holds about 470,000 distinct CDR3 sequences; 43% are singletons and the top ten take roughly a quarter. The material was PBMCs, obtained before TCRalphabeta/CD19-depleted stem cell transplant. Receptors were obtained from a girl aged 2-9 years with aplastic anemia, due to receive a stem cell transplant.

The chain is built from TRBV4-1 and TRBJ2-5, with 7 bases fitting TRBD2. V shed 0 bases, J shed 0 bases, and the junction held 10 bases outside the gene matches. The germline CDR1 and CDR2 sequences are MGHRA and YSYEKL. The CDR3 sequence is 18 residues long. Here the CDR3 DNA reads TGCGCCAGCAGCCAAGATCCTAGCGGTCCCCCGTACCAAGAGACCCAGTACTTC. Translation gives CASSQDPSGPPYQETQYF.

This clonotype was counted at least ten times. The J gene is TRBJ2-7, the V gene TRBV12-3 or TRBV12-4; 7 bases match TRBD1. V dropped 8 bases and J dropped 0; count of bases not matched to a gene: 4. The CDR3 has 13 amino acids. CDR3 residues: CASRGDSSYEQYF. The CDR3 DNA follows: TGTGCCAGCCGTGGGGACAGCTCCTACGAGCAGTACTTC.

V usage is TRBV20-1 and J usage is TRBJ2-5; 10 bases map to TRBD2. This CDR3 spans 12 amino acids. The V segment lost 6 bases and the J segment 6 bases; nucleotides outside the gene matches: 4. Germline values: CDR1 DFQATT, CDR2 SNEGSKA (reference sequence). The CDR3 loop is CSAASGRQTQYF. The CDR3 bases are TGCAGTGCCGCTAGCGGGAGACAGACCCAGTACTTC.

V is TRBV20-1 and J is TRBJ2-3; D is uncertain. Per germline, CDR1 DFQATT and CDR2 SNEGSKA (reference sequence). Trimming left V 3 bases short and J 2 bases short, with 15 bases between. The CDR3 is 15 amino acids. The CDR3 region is CSASRASPFTDTQYF. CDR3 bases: TGCAGTGCTAGTCGGGCCTCGCCGTTCACAGATACGCAGTATTTT.

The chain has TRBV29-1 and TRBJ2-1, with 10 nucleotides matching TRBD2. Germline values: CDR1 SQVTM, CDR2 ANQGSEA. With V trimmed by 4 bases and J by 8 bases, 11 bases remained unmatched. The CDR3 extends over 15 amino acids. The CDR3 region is CSVAGTSAQSDEQFF. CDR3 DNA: TGCAGCGTTGCCGGGACTAGCGCCCAGAGCGATGAGCAGTTCTTC.

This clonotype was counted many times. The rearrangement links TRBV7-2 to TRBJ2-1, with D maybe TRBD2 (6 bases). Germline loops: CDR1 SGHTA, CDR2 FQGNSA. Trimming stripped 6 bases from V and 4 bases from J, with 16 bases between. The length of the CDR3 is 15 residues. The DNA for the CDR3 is TGTGCCAGCAGTCGCGGGGAGATCTCTTACAATGAGCAGTTCTTC. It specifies CASSRGEISYNEQFF.

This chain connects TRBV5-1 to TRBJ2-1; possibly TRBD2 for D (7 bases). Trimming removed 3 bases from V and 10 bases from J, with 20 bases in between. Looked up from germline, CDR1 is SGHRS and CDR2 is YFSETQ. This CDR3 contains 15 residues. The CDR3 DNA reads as TGCGCCAGCAGCTCCCCGGGGGCGGGAGTTATGGAGCAGTTCTTC. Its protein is CASSSPGAGVMEQFF.

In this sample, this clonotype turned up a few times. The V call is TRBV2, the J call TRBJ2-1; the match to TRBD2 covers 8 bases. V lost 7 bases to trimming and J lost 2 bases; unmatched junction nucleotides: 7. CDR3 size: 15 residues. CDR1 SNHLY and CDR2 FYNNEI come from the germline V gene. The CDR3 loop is CASNAGTSPYNEQFF. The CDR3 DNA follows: TGTGCCAGCAATGCCGGGACTAGTCCCTACAATGAGCAGTTCTTC.

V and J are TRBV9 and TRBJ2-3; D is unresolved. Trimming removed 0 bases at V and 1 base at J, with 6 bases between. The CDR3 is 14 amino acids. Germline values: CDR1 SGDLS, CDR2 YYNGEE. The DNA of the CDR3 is TGTGCCAGCAGCGTAGCAATCGGCACAGATACGCAGTATTTT. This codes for CASSVAIGTDTQYF.

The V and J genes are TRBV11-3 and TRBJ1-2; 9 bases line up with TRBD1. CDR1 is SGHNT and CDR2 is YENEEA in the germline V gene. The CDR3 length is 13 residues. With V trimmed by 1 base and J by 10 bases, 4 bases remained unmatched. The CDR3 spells CASSLGTGVAYTF. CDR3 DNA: TGTGCCAGCAGCTTAGGGACAGGGGTTGCCTACACCTTC.

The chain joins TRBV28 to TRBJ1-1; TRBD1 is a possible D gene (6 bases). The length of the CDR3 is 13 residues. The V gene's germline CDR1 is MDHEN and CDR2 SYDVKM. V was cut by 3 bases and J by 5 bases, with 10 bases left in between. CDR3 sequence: CASSFRGLTEAFF. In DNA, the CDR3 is TGTGCCAGCAGTTTCAGGGGACTTACTGAAGCTTTCTTT.

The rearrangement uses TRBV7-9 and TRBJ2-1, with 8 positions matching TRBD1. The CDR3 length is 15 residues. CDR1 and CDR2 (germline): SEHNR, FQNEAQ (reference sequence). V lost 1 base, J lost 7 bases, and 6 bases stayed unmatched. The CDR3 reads CASSLVGQGTNEQFF. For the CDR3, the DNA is TGTGCCAGCAGCTTAGTTGGACAGGGAACAAATGAGCAGTTCTTC.

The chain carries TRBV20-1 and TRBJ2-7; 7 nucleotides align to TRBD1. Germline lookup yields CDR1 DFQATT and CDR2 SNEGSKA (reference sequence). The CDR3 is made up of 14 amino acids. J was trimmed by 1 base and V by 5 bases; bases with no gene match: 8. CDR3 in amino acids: CSAPYTGVSYEQYF. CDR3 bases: TGCAGTGCTCCGTATACAGGGGTTTCCTACGAGCAGTACTTC.